The 10 T cell receptor beta chains below were found in one sample sequenced in a study of blood T cell repertoires in COVID-19 (TCRdb year 2020). The library was made by the immunoSEQ multiplex PCR assay. TCRdb limited this immuneACCESS table to in-frame rearrangements with V and J called. A share of clones is missing; checked studies link under half to unresolved V genes, and the rest is unexplained. The table for this sample lists some 250,000 clones; about nine tenths of them were counted only once. The ten top clones hold about 14% of the sample. Sequenced input: PBMCs or T cells enriched from blood (not recorded which). These receptors originate from a man younger than 35 who had recovered from COVID-19.

A single count supports this clone. The gene calls are TRBV5-1 and TRBJ2-1; D is unresolved. The germline CDR1 and CDR2 sequences are SGHRS and YFSETQ. The CDR3 contains 16 residues. Trimming shortened V by 0 bases and J by 0 bases, and 10 bases separated the two germline ends. In DNA form, the CDR3 reads TGCGCCAGCAGCTTGGCTGGGCTCAGCTCCTACAATGAGCAGTTCTTC. This encodes CASSLAGLSSYNEQFF.

V and J are TRBV29-1 and TRBJ1-4; possible D gene TRBD1, 6 bases. Trimming pared 7 bases from V and 2 bases from J, leaving 11 bases between. The CDR3 totals 13 residues. Germline V CDR1 and CDR2: SQVTM, ANQGSEA. This CDR3 reads CSARTDTNEKLFF. CDR3 nucleotides: TGCAGCGCCCGGACAGACACTAATGAAAAACTGTTTTTT.

The chain combines TRBV5-1 with TRBJ1-2, with TRBD1 identical over 8 bases. This CDR3 region has 15 residues. CDR1 and CDR2 from the germline V gene are SGHRS and YFSETQ. V trimming: 2 bases; J trimming: 3 bases; junction bases outside the gene matches: 6. The CDR3 loop is CASSLQDRVHYGYTF. CDR3 nucleotide sequence: TGCGCCAGCAGCTTACAGGACAGGGTACACTATGGCTACACCTTC.

V and J are TRBV19 and TRBJ1-6; 8 bases are shared with TRBD1. The CDR3 length is 14 residues. Trimming removed 10 bases from V and 8 bases from J; junction bases left unmatched: 10. The germline gives CDR1 LNHDA, CDR2 SQIVND (reference sequence). DNA of the CDR3: TGTGCCACCAGATTGGGACAGGCTGATTCACCCCTCCACTTT. Translated: CATRLGQADSPLHF.

CDR3 residues: CASSPVRTELINSNQPQHF. DNA for the CDR3: TGTGCCAGCAGCCCCGTACGGACAGAGCTTATTAATAGCAATCAGCCCCAGCATTTT. The chain combines TRBV16 with TRBJ1-5; D may be TRBD1 (6 bases). The CDR3 consists of 19 residues. Germline CDR1 and CDR2: KGHSY and FQNENV. Trimming removed 4 bases from V and 0 bases from J, with 22 bases in between.

The rearrangement uses TRBV19 and TRBJ1-5; possible D gene TRBD1, 6 bases. Trimming removed 3 bases at V and 6 bases at J, with 15 bases between. Per germline, CDR1 LNHDA and CDR2 SQIVND (reference sequence). The CDR3 consists of 15 residues. The chain's CDR3 is CASSIGGGARQPQHF. In DNA, the CDR3 is TGTGCCAGTAGTATCGGAGGGGGGGCTCGTCAGCCCCAGCATTTT. The whole variable domain, remainder taken from reference TRBV19 and TRBJ1-5, is DGGITQSPKYLFRKEGQNVTLSCEQNLNHDAMYWYRQDPGQGLRLIYYSQIVNDFQKGDIAEGYSVSREKKESFPLTVTSAQKNPTAFYLCASSIGGGARQPQHFGDGTRLSIL.

The J gene is TRBJ1-1, the V gene TRBV6-5, with no clear D. Trimming cost V 6 bases and J 0 bases, with 14 bases left between them. The CDR3 sequence is 15 residues long. Germline V gene lookup returns CDR1 MNHEY and CDR2 SVGAGI. CDR3 region: CASSQTQNMNTEAFF. The CDR3 DNA sequence: TGTGCCAGCAGCCAGACACAGAACATGAACACTGAAGCTTTCTTT.

The rearrangement joins TRBV2 to TRBJ1-1; 7 bases match TRBD1. The CDR3 is 13 amino acids. Germline lookup yields CDR1 SNHLY and CDR2 FYNNEI. V gave up 8 bases and J gave up 5 bases; unmatched junction bases: 8. CDR3 loop: CASGTESWTEAFF. The CDR3 DNA reads TGTGCCAGCGGGACAGAGTCATGGACTGAAGCTTTCTTT.

Details on this clone: This CDR3 is also generated by other DNA sequences in the sample. The chain uses TRBV5-1 and TRBJ2-7, with 12 nucleotides matching TRBD2. Germline assignment: CDR1 SGHRS and CDR2 YFSETQ. The V gene end was trimmed by 7 bases and the J gene end by 4 bases; junction bases not matched to a gene: 6. The CDR3 covers 14 residues. CDR3 bases: TGCGCCAGCTCCCGGACTAGCGGGGCGTACGAGCAGTACTTC. This translates into CASSRTSGAYEQYF.

The V gene is TRBV27, the J gene TRBJ1-5; 9 bases fit TRBD1. CDR1 is MNHEY, CDR2 SMNVEV, per germline (reference sequence). The CDR3 runs 14 residues. J lost 6 bases, V lost 6 bases, and 6 bases had no gene match. CDR3 protein: CASRPQGAGQPQHF. CDR3 coding DNA: TGTGCCAGCAGGCCACAGGGGGCTGGTCAGCCCCAGCATTTT.